These 2 T cell receptor beta chains were all obtained from the same sample, sequenced in a study of blood T cell repertoires in COVID-19. Libraries were prepared by immunoSEQ multiplex PCR; TCRdb keeps only in-frame clonotypes and omits some of them. Of 200,000 or so clones in the sample, 80% to 90% are singletons; the top ten hold about 3.3%. The material sequenced was peripheral blood. These receptors all stem from a man between 60 and 75 years old with acute or convalescent COVID-19.

The chain employs TRBV6-5 and TRBJ2-3; weak D call: TRBD1 (6 bases). V was pared by 6 bases and J by 1 base, with 11 bases between. Germline loops: CDR1 MNHEY, CDR2 SVGAGI. The CDR3 runs 14 residues. CDR3 in amino acids: CASSLQGRTDTQYF. CDR3 DNA: TGTGCCAGCAGCTTACAGGGTCGCACAGATACGCAGTATTTT.

The gene calls are TRBV5-6 and TRBJ2-7, with TRBD2 matching over 14 bases. The CDR3 runs 17 residues. CDR1 SGHDT and CDR2 YYEEEE come from the germline V gene. V was clipped by 2 bases and J by 2 bases; unmatched bases: 6. Here the CDR3 DNA reads TGTGCCAGCAGCTTTCCCCCGACTAGCGGGAGGGCCTACGAGCAGTACTTC. Protein sequence: CASSFPPTSGRAYEQYF. Supplemented by reference TRBV5-6 and TRBJ2-7, the full variable domain reads DAGVTQSPTHLIKTRGQQVTLRCSPKSGHDTVSWYQQALGQGPQFIFQYYEEEERQRGNFPDRFSGHQFPNYSSELNVNALLLGDSALYLCASSFPPTSGRAYEQYFGPGTRLTVT.